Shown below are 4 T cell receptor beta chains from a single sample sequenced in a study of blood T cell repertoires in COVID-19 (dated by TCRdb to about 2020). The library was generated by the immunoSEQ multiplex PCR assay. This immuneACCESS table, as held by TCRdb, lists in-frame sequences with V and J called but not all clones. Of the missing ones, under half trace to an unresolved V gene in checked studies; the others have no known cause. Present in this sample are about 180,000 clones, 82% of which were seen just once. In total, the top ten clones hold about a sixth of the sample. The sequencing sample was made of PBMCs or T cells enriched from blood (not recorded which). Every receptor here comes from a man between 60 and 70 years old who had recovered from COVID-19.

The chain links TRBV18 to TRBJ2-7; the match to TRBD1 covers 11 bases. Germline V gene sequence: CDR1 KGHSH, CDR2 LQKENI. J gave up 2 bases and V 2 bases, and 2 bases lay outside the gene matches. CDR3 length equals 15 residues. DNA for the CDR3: TGTGCCAGCTCACCAAGGACAGGGGGCACCTACGAGCAGTACTTC. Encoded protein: CASSPRTGGTYEQYF.

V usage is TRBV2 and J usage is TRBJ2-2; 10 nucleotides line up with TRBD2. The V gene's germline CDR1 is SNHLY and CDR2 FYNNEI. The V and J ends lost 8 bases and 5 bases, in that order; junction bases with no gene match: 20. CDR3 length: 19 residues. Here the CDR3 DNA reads TGTGCCAGCGGAACCAAAAACGGACTAGCGGCCAGACGGACCGGGGAGCTGTTTTTT. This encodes CASGTKNGLAARRTGELFF.

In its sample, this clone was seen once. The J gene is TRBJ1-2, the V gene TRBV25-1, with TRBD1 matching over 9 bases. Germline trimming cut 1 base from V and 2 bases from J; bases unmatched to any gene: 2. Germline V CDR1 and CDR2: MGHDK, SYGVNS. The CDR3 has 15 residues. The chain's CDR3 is CASSEFDRGNYGYTF. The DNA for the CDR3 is TGTGCCAGCAGTGAATTCGACAGGGGGAACTATGGCTACACCTTC.

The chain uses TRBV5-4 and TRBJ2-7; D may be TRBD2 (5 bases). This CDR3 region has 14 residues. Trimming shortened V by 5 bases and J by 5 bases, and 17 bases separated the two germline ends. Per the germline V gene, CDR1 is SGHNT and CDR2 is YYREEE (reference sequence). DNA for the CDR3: TGTGCCAGCAGTCTCGACCGGGGTGAGGACGAGCAGTACTTC. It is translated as CASSLDRGEDEQYF.